These 21 T cell receptor beta chains originate from one sample sequenced in a study of cytomegalovirus exposure and HLA in healthy donors listed by TCRdb under 2017. Library creation used the immunoSEQ multiplex PCR assay. A mixture of 60 forward primers for TCR Vbeta segments and 13 reverse primers for TCR Jbeta segments was used in the multiplex PCR. What TCRdb holds here is the immuneACCESS table cut down to in-frame rearrangements. Part of the clones is not present; checked against another copy, under half of the missing clones reflect an unresolved V gene, and the others are unexplained. The sample table holds around 86,000 clones, of which under 9% were seen once. The ten largest clones add up to 2.3% of the sample. The sample was PBMCs. Receptor source: a man over 45 in good health and CMV-seronegative.

V usage is TRBV5-1 and J usage is TRBJ2-3; 11 bases align to TRBD2. J lost 2 bases, V lost 8 bases, and 4 bases had no gene match. Germline V gives CDR1 SGHRS, CDR2 YFSETQ. The CDR3 is 14 amino acids. CDR3 sequence: CASRLAGYTDTQYF. The CDR3 DNA sequence: TGCGCCAGTAGACTAGCGGGGTACACAGATACGCAGTATTTT.

The chain combines TRBV6-1 with TRBJ1-6; D remains ambiguous. Trimming removed 0 bases from V and 11 bases from J, with 11 bases in between. The CDR3 has 14 amino acids. Germline values: CDR1 MNHNS, CDR2 SASEGT. The CDR3 is CASSEALRGAPLHF. The DNA for the CDR3 is TGTGCCAGCAGTGAAGCGCTTCGGGGAGCACCCCTCCACTTT.

This clone was seen a handful of times. As DNA, the CDR3 is TGTGCCAGCAGCCTCACGGACAGGGCCGGGGAGCTGTTTTTT. It is translated as CASSLTDRAGELFF. J is TRBJ2-2 and V is TRBV2, with 8 bases lining up with TRBD1. The J segment lost 6 bases and the V segment lost 6 bases, leaving 6 bases of the junction unmatched. Germline-derived CDR1 and CDR2 are SNHLY and FYNNEI. This CDR3 is 14 amino acids long.

The chain combines TRBV4-2 with TRBJ2-5; D might be TRBD1 (6 bases). The CDR3 is 15 amino acids. Germline V gives CDR1 LGHNA, CDR2 YNFKEQ. Trimming removed 3 bases from V and 4 bases from J, with 15 bases in between. Here the CDR3 reads CASSHAKGTIETQYF. The CDR3 bases are TGTGCCAGCAGCCACGCTAAAGGGACAATAGAGACCCAGTACTTC.

This clone was counted a few times. The chain links TRBV28 to TRBJ2-2, with TRBD2 matching over 7 bases. CDR1 is MDHEN and CDR2 is SYDVKM in the germline V gene. V shed 6 bases, J shed 4 bases, and the junction held 11 bases outside the gene matches. CDR3 length: 16 amino acids. CDR3 coding DNA: TGTGCCAGCAGCCCCCCCGGGGGAGGGGCCACCGGGGAGCTGTTTTTT. Its translation is CASSPPGGGATGELFF.

The V call is TRBV6-5, the J call TRBJ2-1; tentative D call: TRBD2 (5 bases). The CDR3 length is 14 residues. Germline values: CDR1 MNHEY, CDR2 SVGAGI. Trimming stripped 0 bases from V and 9 bases from J, with 12 bases between. CDR3 nucleotides: TGTGCCAGCAGTTACTCACCGGCGGGTGGTGAGCAGTTCTTC. Amino acid sequence: CASSYSPAGGEQFF.

This clone was seen a few times. V and J are TRBV7-2 and TRBJ2-1; 7 nucleotides line up with TRBD2. The CDR3 has 16 residues. V dropped 4 bases and J dropped 5; count of bases not matched to a gene: 11. CDR1 is SGHTA and CDR2 is FQGNSA in the germline V gene. CDR3 DNA: TGTGCCAGCAGCTACCCTTCTAGCGGCACTAACAATGAGCAGTTCTTC. Its translation: CASSYPSSGTNNEQFF.

Only a few counts were recorded for this clone. The genes are TRBV5-1 and TRBJ1-6, with 7 nucleotides matching TRBD1. V dropped 4 bases and J dropped 7; count of bases not matched to a gene: 8. The CDR3 is 15 amino acids. Per the germline V gene, CDR1 is SGHRS and CDR2 is YFSETQ. For the CDR3, the DNA is TGCGCCAGCAGCATGACCGGGACAGAAAATTCACCCCTCCACTTT. Its translation is CASSMTGTENSPLHF.

Only a few counts were recorded for this clone. The chain links TRBV14 to TRBJ2-7; D not resolved. This CDR3 is built from 13 residues. Trimming took off 3 bases at V and 1 base at J, with 7 bases between the two ends. CDR1 SGHDN and CDR2 FVKESK come from the germline V gene. CDR3 in amino acids: CASSQIQSYEQYF. The DNA of the CDR3 is TGTGCCAGCAGCCAGATACAGTCCTACGAGCAGTACTTC.

This clone was counted a few times. The chain uses TRBV18 and TRBJ2-2, with a tentative D call TRBD1 (6 bases). Germline V gene lookup returns CDR1 KGHSH and CDR2 LQKENI. The V and J ends lost 3 bases and 3 bases respectively, with 14 bases between them. The CDR3 is made up of 16 amino acids. The CDR3 region has the DNA TGTGCCAGCTCACCGTTAAATCAGGGGTACACCGGGGAGCTGTTTTTT. This translates into CASSPLNQGYTGELFF.

The chain has TRBV9 and TRBJ1-4; D uncertain. V lost 3 bases and J 0 bases, leaving 12 bases between the germline ends. Germline V lookup: CDR1 SGDLS, CDR2 YYNGEE. The CDR3 length is 16 residues. CDR3 sequence (DNA): TGTGCCAGCAGCGGGGGTCCCGGGGCAACTAATGAAAAACTGTTTTTT. Its protein is CASSGGPGATNEKLFF.

This clone was detected a few times. The chain has TRBV4-3 and TRBJ2-1; 11 bases fit TRBD2. CDR3 length: 13 residues. Looked up from germline, CDR1 is LGHNA and CDR2 is YSLEER. J gave up 8 bases and V 4 bases, and 1 base lay outside the gene matches. The CDR3 sequence: CASSLAGGDEQFF. The CDR3 coding sequence is TGCGCCAGCAGCCTAGCGGGAGGGGATGAGCAGTTCTTC.

This rearrangement joins TRBV27 to TRBJ2-5, with TRBD2 as a possible D gene (6 bases). CDR1 MNHEY and CDR2 SMNVEV come from the germline V gene (reference sequence). The CDR3 has 15 amino acids. Trimming stripped 6 bases from V and 4 bases from J, with 18 bases between. The CDR3 DNA follows: TGTGCCAGCAGGGGCCCATGGGGAGGCCGAGAGACCCAGTACTTC. Translation: CASRGPWGGRETQYF.

CDR3 residues: CASSESKRAGADSNQPQHF. Here the CDR3 DNA reads TGTGCCAGCAGTGAATCGAAAAGGGCAGGGGCCGATAGCAATCAGCCCCAGCATTTT. The rearrangement joins TRBV6-1 to TRBJ1-5; TRBD1 might be the D (6 bases). The CDR3 contains 19 residues. Per the germline V gene, CDR1 is MNHNS and CDR2 is SASEGT. The V gene lost 2 bases and the J gene lost 0 bases, with 20 bases spanning the gap.

This clone has just a few counts. This chain uses TRBV25-1 with TRBJ1-1; TRBD1 might be the D (5 bases). Germline loops: CDR1 MGHDK, CDR2 SYGVNS. There are 14 residues in the CDR3. V gave up 3 bases and J gave up 10 bases, with 18 bases separating them. The CDR3 reads CASSDTRGFGGAFF. The DNA of the CDR3 is TGTGCCAGCAGTGACACCCGAGGATTCGGGGGAGCTTTCTTT.

This chain connects TRBV2 to TRBJ2-4; TRBD1 might be the D (6 bases). The CDR3 has 14 amino acids. Trimming removed 1 base from V and 3 bases from J, with 7 bases in between. Per germline, CDR1 SNHLY and CDR2 FYNNEI. CDR3 region: CASSEEQGKNIQYF. For the CDR3, the DNA is TGTGCCAGCAGTGAAGAACAGGGCAAAAACATTCAGTACTTC. The full variable domain, its missing parts supplied by reference TRBV2 and TRBJ2-4, is EPEVTQTPSHQVTQMGQEVILRCVPISNHLYFYWYRQILGQKVEFLVSFYNNEISEKSEIFDDQFSVERPDGSNFTLKIRSTKLEDSAMYFCASSEEQGKNIQYFGAGTRLSVL.

The chain has TRBV5-1 and TRBJ2-7; D possibly corresponds to TRBD1 (6 bases). Germline CDR1 is SGHRS and CDR2 is YFSETQ. V lost 0 bases and J 2 bases, leaving 9 bases between the germline ends. CDR3 length: 14 amino acids. The DNA of the CDR3 is TGCGCCAGCAGCTTGGATCAGGGGCCCTACGAGCAGTACTTC. Its translation: CASSLDQGPYEQYF. The whole variable domain, remainder taken from reference TRBV5-1 and TRBJ2-7, is KAGVTQTPRYLIKTRGQQVTLSCSPISGHRSVSWYQQTPGQGLQFLFEYFSETQRNKGNFPGRFSGRQFSNSRSEMNVSTLELGDSALYLCASSLDQGPYEQYFGPGTRLTVT.

This clone was seen only a few times. V is TRBV11-1 and J is TRBJ2-3, with D possibly TRBD2 on 6 matching bases. V was cut by 4 bases and J by 3 bases, with 11 bases left in between. CDR3 length: 14 residues. Germline loops: CDR1 SGHAT, CDR2 FQDESV (reference sequence). CDR3 region: CASSSEGLTDTQYF. The CDR3 DNA follows: TGTGCCAGCAGCTCGGAGGGCCTAACAGATACGCAGTATTTT.

This clone was seen a handful of times. This chain links TRBV6-1 with TRBJ1-2; maybe TRBD1 (5 bases). The germline V gene encodes CDR1 MNHNS and CDR2 SASEGT. Trimming stripped 3 bases from V and 4 bases from J, with 12 bases between. The CDR3 covers 14 residues. The CDR3 loop reads CASSDLGGGYGYTF. Here the CDR3 DNA reads TGTGCCAGCAGTGACTTGGGGGGTGGCTATGGCTACACCTTC.

This clone has only a few counts. The chain combines TRBV4-1 with TRBJ1-1; 7 bases are shared with TRBD1. Germline V gives CDR1 MGHRA, CDR2 YSYEKL. The length of the CDR3 is 15 residues. Trimming cost V 4 bases and J 1 base; bases outside gene matches: 6. The CDR3 nucleotides are TGCGCCAGCAGCCTCCCCACAGGGGAGAACACTGAAGCTTTCTTT. This gives the protein CASSLPTGENTEAFF.

This clone has just a few counts. This rearrangement joins TRBV28 to TRBJ2-7, with 9 bases aligning to TRBD2. Germline trimming cut 5 bases from V and 4 bases from J; bases unmatched to any gene: 6. The CDR3 spans 14 residues. Looked up from germline, CDR1 is MDHEN and CDR2 is SYDVKM. CDR3 DNA: TGTGCCAGCAGTGAGGGTAGCGGGGGTTACGAGCAGTACTTC. This codes for CASSEGSGGYEQYF.